These 29 T cell receptor beta chains were all obtained from the same sample, sequenced in a study of control samples from healthy donors and cancer patients. Generated by immunoSEQ multiplex PCR, the TCRdb table keeps only in-frame clones and is missing some. Of over 10,000 clones listed, roughly three quarters are singletons. Material for sequencing was formalin-fixed, paraffin-embedded tissue. Every receptor here comes from a male donor with melanoma.

The chain carries TRBV6-6 and TRBJ1-6; D is perhaps TRBD1 (5 bases). There are 14 residues in the CDR3. Germline-derived CDR1 and CDR2 are MNHNY and SVGAGI (reference sequence). V was cut by 7 bases and J by 5 bases, with 12 bases left in between. The CDR3 DNA reads TGTGCCAGCAAAGCCGGAGGGGATAATTCACCCCTCCACTTT. The encoded protein is CASKAGGDNSPLHF.

As concerns this clone: A much larger clone sits a single nucleotide away, making a read error possible. The chain employs TRBV27 and TRBJ1-5; TRBD1 aligns across 12 bases. CDR1 and CDR2 from the germline V gene are MNHEY and SMNVEV (reference sequence). CDR3 length: 14 residues. V gave up 10 bases and J gave up 11 bases; unmatched junction bases: 12. Here the CDR3 DNA reads TGTGCCACCCAAAGGGACAGGGGGCACCAGTCCCAGCATTTT. It encodes CATQRDRGHQSQHF.

The chain uses TRBV14 and TRBJ2-7; 7 bases are a match to TRBD1. This CDR3 spans 15 amino acids. Losses at the gene ends were 1 base for V and 2 bases for J; bases not matched to a gene: 5. CDR1 and CDR2 from the germline V gene are SGHDN and FVKESK. Here the CDR3 DNA reads TGTGCCAGCAGCCAAGGTACGACAGGGCCCTACGAGCAGTACTTC. It codes for CASSQGTTGPYEQYF.

This chain connects TRBV15 to TRBJ1-5, with 11 bases lining up with TRBD1. The CDR3 length is 16 residues. Germline CDR1 LNHNV, CDR2 YYDKDF (reference sequence). J was trimmed by 3 bases and V by 5 bases; bases with no gene match: 6. The CDR3 bases are TGTGCCACCAGCGGACAGGGGGCGACGACCAATCAGCCCCAGCATTTT. Its protein product is CATSGQGATTNQPQHF.

The CDR3 loop is CASSPGREQETQYF. In nucleotides, the CDR3 is TGTGCCAGCAGCCCAGGACGTGAGCAAGAGACCCAGTACTTC. The chain recombines TRBV7-9 with TRBJ2-5; D is undetermined. The V end was cut by 5 bases, the J end by 2 bases, with 12 bases between. Germline CDR1 and CDR2: SEHNR and FQNEAQ (reference sequence). This CDR3 contains 14 residues.

The CDR3 sequence is CASTQGLYTEAFF. CDR3 DNA: TGTGCCTCCACTCAGGGCTTGTACACTGAAGCTTTCTTT. This chain uses TRBV15 with TRBJ1-1; maybe TRBD1 (5 bases). Deletions cut 11 bases from V and 3 bases from J, with 16 bases between. CDR1 LNHNV and CDR2 YYDKDF come from the germline V gene (reference sequence). This CDR3 contains 13 residues.

V usage is TRBV6-4 and J usage is TRBJ1-2; D unresolved. This CDR3 is built from 13 residues. Trimming removed 6 bases from V and 3 bases from J, with 11 bases in between. CDR1 MRHNA and CDR2 SNTAGT come from the germline V gene. The CDR3 DNA reads as TGTGCCAGCAGAGAGGAAGGGCACTATGGCTACACCTTC. Protein sequence: CASREEGHYGYTF.

This clone has only a few counts. The rearrangement uses TRBV12-5 and TRBJ2-5; D unresolved. The V and J ends lost 5 bases and 5 bases respectively, with 3 bases between them. In germline, CDR1 is LGHNT, CDR2 FRNRAP. The CDR3 totals 10 residues. The CDR3 DNA follows: TGTGCTAGTGGTCGGGAGACCCAGTACTTC. Translation: CASGRETQYF.

The chain uses TRBV19 and TRBJ2-5; D not resolved. In germline, CDR1 is LNHDA, CDR2 SQIVND (reference sequence). The CDR3 loop spans 14 amino acids. Trimming stripped 9 bases from V and 4 bases from J, with 18 bases between. The CDR3 is CARLPWGKGETQYF. As DNA, the CDR3 is TGTGCCAGACTACCTTGGGGTAAGGGAGAGACCCAGTACTTC. Full variable domain (missing parts from reference TRBV19 and TRBJ2-5): DGGITQSPKYLFRKEGQNVTLSCEQNLNHDAMYWYRQDPGQGLRLIYYSQIVNDFQKGDIAEGYSVSREKKESFPLTVTSAQKNPTAFYLCARLPWGKGETQYFGPGTRLLVL.

CDR3 sequence (DNA): TGTGCCAGTAGCCGAACGGGACAGCGACAAACCGGGGAGCTGTTTTTT. It encodes CASSRTGQRQTGELFF. The chain links TRBV19 to TRBJ2-2; 7 bases are a match to TRBD1. This CDR3 contains 16 residues. The V segment lost 6 bases and the J segment 5 bases; nucleotides outside the gene matches: 12. CDR1 and CDR2 from the germline V gene are LNHDA and SQIVND (reference sequence). Full variable domain (missing parts from reference TRBV19 and TRBJ2-2): DGGITQSPKYLFRKEGQNVTLSCEQNLNHDAMYWYRQDPGQGLRLIYYSQIVNDFQKGDIAEGYSVSREKKESFPLTVTSAQKNPTAFYLCASSRTGQRQTGELFFGEGSRLTVL.

CDR3 amino acids: CASSQDFGAYEQYF. CDR3 sequence (DNA): TGTGCCAGCAGCCAAGATTTTGGGGCCTACGAGCAGTACTTC. The genes are TRBV4-2 and TRBJ2-7; D not certain. CDR1 LGHNA and CDR2 YNFKEQ come from the germline V gene. The CDR3 length is 14 residues. Trimming stripped 0 bases from V and 2 bases from J, with 8 bases between.

The chain uses TRBV9 and TRBJ2-3; the match to TRBD2 covers 7 bases. J lost 3 bases, V lost 3 bases, and 16 bases had no gene match. The CDR3 runs 18 residues. CDR1 and CDR2 from the germline V gene are SGDLS and YYNGEE. In nucleotides, the CDR3 is TGTGCCAGCAGCGAGCCCCGCCTCCCAGCGGGGAGTACAGATACGCAGTATTTT. Protein product: CASSEPRLPAGSTDTQYF.

The J gene is TRBJ1-3, the V gene TRBV29-1; 8 bases are shared with TRBD1. V lost 0 bases, J lost 2 bases, and 3 bases stayed unmatched. The CDR3 sequence is 15 residues long. Germline V gene sequence: CDR1 SQVTM, CDR2 ANQGSEA. CDR3 coding DNA: TGCAGCGTTGAAGATTGGACAGGGACTGGAAACACCATATATTTT. Its protein product is CSVEDWTGTGNTIYF.

The rearrangement joins TRBV3-1 (or the pseudogene TRBV3-2) to TRBJ2-7; 10 bases match TRBD1. Germline CDR1 and CDR2: LGHDT and YNNKEL (reference sequence). J was trimmed by 6 bases and V by 0 bases; bases with no gene match: 8. There are 16 residues in the CDR3. CDR3 sequence reads: CASSQDIRTGGREQYF. The CDR3 DNA reads as TGTGCCAGCAGCCAAGATATTAGGACAGGGGGACGCGAGCAGTACTTC.

This clone is medium-sized within its sample. This chain links TRBV14 with TRBJ2-1; TRBD2 aligns across 13 bases. The CDR3 has 16 residues. From germline, CDR1 is SGHDN and CDR2 FVKESK. V was pared by 5 bases and J by 2 bases, with 3 bases of the junction left unmatched. CDR3 nucleotides: TGTGCCAGCAGCTACGGACTAGCGGGGGCCTACAATGAGCAGTTCTTC. Its translation: CASSYGLAGAYNEQFF.

This chain links TRBV7-2 with TRBJ1-4; 8 nucleotides line up with TRBD1. The CDR3 has 16 residues. Unmatched junction bases numbered 4, after V lost 4 bases and J lost 0 bases. Germline values: CDR1 SGHTA, CDR2 FQGNSA. This CDR3 is CASSWDRHTTNEKLFF. CDR3 nucleotide sequence: TGTGCCAGCAGCTGGGACAGGCACACAACTAATGAAAAACTGTTTTTT.

This chain joins TRBV4-3 and TRBJ1-6; D is possibly TRBD1 (6 bases). The CDR3 runs 13 residues. The germline CDR1 and CDR2 sequences are LGHNA and YSLEER. V dropped 8 bases and J dropped 6 bases, with 11 bases sitting between them. The CDR3 bases are TGCGCCAGCCGGGACATGTCTAATTCACCCCTCCACTTT. This sequence encodes CASRDMSNSPLHF.

The gene calls are TRBV27 and TRBJ1-5; weak D call: TRBD1 (5 bases). Trimming took off 5 bases at V and 1 base at J, with 9 bases between the two ends. CDR1 is MNHEY and CDR2 is SMNVEV in the germline V gene (reference sequence). The length of the CDR3 is 14 residues. CDR3 protein: CASSAGGSNQPQHF. DNA for the CDR3: TGTGCCAGCAGTGCTGGGGGAAGCAATCAGCCCCAGCATTTT.

This clone was picked up a small number of times. V is TRBV28 and J is TRBJ1-5, with TRBD1 identical over 10 bases. The germline gives CDR1 MDHEN, CDR2 SYDVKM. J was trimmed by 3 bases and V by 5 bases; bases with no gene match: 7. The CDR3 extends over 16 amino acids. The chain's CDR3 is CASSKRQGADNQPQHF. CDR3 DNA: TGTGCCAGCAGTAAAAGACAGGGGGCGGACAATCAGCCCCAGCATTTT.

A single count supports this clone. This chain uses TRBV7-2 with TRBJ1-1; 7 nucleotides match TRBD1. This CDR3 contains 16 residues. The V gene's germline CDR1 is SGHTA and CDR2 FQGNSA. The J segment lost 5 bases and the V segment lost 1 base, leaving 10 bases of the junction unmatched. CDR3 nucleotide sequence: TGTGCCAGCAGCTTAGGACCCCAGGGGGTCGGGACTGAAGCTTTCTTT. Its protein is CASSLGPQGVGTEAFF.

The chain employs TRBV19 and TRBJ2-1, with 8 positions matching TRBD2. The CDR3 is 15 amino acids. Trimming removed 2 bases from V and 8 bases from J; junction bases left unmatched: 8. Germline loops: CDR1 LNHDA, CDR2 SQIVND (reference sequence). The CDR3 reads CASSIIAGSRHEQFF. The CDR3 DNA sequence: TGTGCCAGTAGTATAATAGCGGGATCTAGGCATGAGCAGTTCTTC.

CDR3 amino acids: CASSQVVFTGGSYEQYF. CDR3 nucleotides: TGCGCCAGCAGCCAAGTCGTCTTTACGGGGGGATCCTACGAGCAGTACTTC. The gene calls are TRBV4-1 and TRBJ2-7; 7 bases map to TRBD2. Trimming removed 1 base from V and 1 base from J; junction bases left unmatched: 10. From germline, CDR1 is MGHRA and CDR2 YSYEKL. The CDR3 spans 17 residues.

This sequence joins TRBV19 and TRBJ1-3, with D perhaps TRBD1 (5 bases). CDR1 LNHDA and CDR2 SQIVND come from the germline V gene (reference sequence). The CDR3 is 15 amino acids. V was cut by 6 bases and J by 0 bases, with 12 bases left in between. The CDR3 reads CASRDPGTSGNTIYF. The CDR3, as DNA: TGTGCCAGTAGGGATCCTGGGACCTCTGGAAACACCATATATTTT.

This clone occurred once. The V and J genes are TRBV19 and TRBJ2-2; 9 positions match TRBD1. This CDR3 is 14 amino acids long. J was trimmed by 3 bases and V by 7 bases; bases with no gene match: 3. Germline assignment: CDR1 LNHDA and CDR2 SQIVND (reference sequence). The CDR3 loop is CASTRTGDTGELFF. CDR3 sequence (DNA): TGTGCCAGTACCCGGACAGGGGACACCGGGGAGCTGTTTTTT.

As DNA, the CDR3 is TGTGCCACCAGCAGATCCGGGACAGGACTCAATGAGCAGTTCTTC. It encodes CATSRSGTGLNEQFF. The rearrangement joins TRBV15 to TRBJ2-1; 8 bases match TRBD1. V lost 2 bases, J lost 6 bases, and 6 bases stayed unmatched. Per the germline V gene, CDR1 is LNHNV and CDR2 is YYDKDF (reference sequence). The CDR3 sequence is 15 residues long.

This clone was counted only a few times. CDR3 loop: CASSSDSGAKKYF. CDR3 nucleotide sequence: TGTGCCAGCAGCTCCGATTCAGGGGCGAAGAAGTATTTT. The rearrangement joins TRBV7-2 to TRBJ2-3, with D possibly matching TRBD1 (6 bases). The CDR3 consists of 13 residues. V was cut by 4 bases and J by 13 bases, with 18 bases left in between. Germline CDR1 reads SGHTA; CDR2 reads FQGNSA. The full variable domain, rest sourced from reference TRBV7-2 and TRBJ2-3, is GAGVSQSPSNKVTEKGKDVELRCDPISGHTALYWYRQSLGQGLEFLIYFQGNSAPDKSGLPSDRFSAERTGGSVSTLTIQRTQQEDSAVYLCASSSDSGAKKYFGPGTRLTVL.

This clone has more than one count but fewer than ten. This rearrangement joins TRBV11-2 to TRBJ1-3, with unresolved D. The germline CDR1 and CDR2 sequences are SGHAT and FQNNGV. CDR3 length: 15 amino acids. V gave up 1 base and J gave up 7 bases, with 14 bases separating them. Here the CDR3 reads CASSLVAPMMNTIYF. CDR3 sequence (DNA): TGTGCCAGCAGCTTAGTAGCACCAATGATGAACACCATATATTTT.

The V gene is TRBV29-1, the J gene TRBJ1-2; possible D gene TRBD1, 6 bases. This CDR3 has 16 amino acids. V lost 6 bases and J 0 bases, leaving 20 bases between the germline ends. Germline V gives CDR1 SQVTM, CDR2 ANQGSEA. The CDR3 spells CSVYGGHKQANYGYTF. DNA of the CDR3: TGCAGCGTATATGGGGGGCATAAACAAGCTAACTATGGCTACACCTTC.

On this clone itself: The same CDR3 arises from other DNA sequences in this sample as well. The chain carries TRBV11-2 and TRBJ2-3; the match to TRBD2 covers 7 bases. V dropped 6 bases and J dropped 6; count of bases not matched to a gene: 12. The CDR3 runs to 15 residues. The germline CDR1 and CDR2 sequences are SGHAT and FQNNGV. CDR3: CASSQGRVAKDTQYF. In DNA, the CDR3 is TGTGCCAGCAGTCAAGGGAGGGTTGCCAAGGATACGCAGTATTTT.